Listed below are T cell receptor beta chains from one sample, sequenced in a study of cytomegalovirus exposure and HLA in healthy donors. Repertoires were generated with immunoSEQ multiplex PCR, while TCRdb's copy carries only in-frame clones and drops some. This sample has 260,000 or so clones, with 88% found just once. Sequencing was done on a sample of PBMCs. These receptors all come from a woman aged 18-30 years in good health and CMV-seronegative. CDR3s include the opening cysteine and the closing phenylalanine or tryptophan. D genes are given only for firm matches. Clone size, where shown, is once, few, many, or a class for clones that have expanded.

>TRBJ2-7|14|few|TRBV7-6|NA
TGTGCCAGCAGCTTATACGGGGATGGGTACGAGCAGTACTTC
CASSLYGDGYEQYF
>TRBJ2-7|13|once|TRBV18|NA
TGTGCCAGCTCCCGGGATATCTCCTACGAGCAGTACTTC
CASSRDISYEQYF
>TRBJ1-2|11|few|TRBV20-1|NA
TGCAGTGCTGGGGGGGAGCGTGGCTACACCTTC
CSAGGERGYTF
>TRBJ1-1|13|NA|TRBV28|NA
TGTGCCAGCAGTTTCAGTCCGGGCACTGAAGCTTTCTTT
CASSFSPGTEAFF
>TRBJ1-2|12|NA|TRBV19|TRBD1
TGTGCCAGTAGTCAACAGGGGGCAAGCTACACCTTC
CASSQQGASYTF
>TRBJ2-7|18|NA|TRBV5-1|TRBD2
TGCGCCAGCAGCTTGTGGCTAGCGGGGACAACGAGCTCCTACGAGCAGTACTTC
CASSLWLAGTTSSYEQYF
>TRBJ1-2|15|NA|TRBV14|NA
TGTGCCAGCAGCCCTTTGGGGAAGGGGGTCTATGGCTACACCTTC
CASSPLGKGVYGYTF
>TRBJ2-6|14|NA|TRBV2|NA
TGTGCCAGCAGTGAGAGTTACGGGGCCAACGTCCTGACTTTC
CASSESYGANVLTF
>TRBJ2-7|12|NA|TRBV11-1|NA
TGTGCCAGCAGCCCCGAGAGGAGGGAGCAGTACTTC
CASSPERREQYF
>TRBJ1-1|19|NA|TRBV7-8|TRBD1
TGTGCCAGCAGCTTAATCCGAGGACAGGGAACCAGCGCGGACACTGAAGCTTTCTTT
CASSLIRGQGTSADTEAFF
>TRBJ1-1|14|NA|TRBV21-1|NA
TGTGCCAGCAGCAAAGAGGGGAGGAGGACTGAAGCTTTCTTT
CASSKEGRRTEAFF
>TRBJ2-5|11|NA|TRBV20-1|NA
TGCAGTGCTAGAGGGCGGGAGACCCAGTACTTC
CSARGRETQYF
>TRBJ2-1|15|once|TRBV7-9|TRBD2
TGTGCCAGCAGCCCCAGGACTAGCGGTGACAATGAGCAGTTCTTC
CASSPRTSGDNEQFF
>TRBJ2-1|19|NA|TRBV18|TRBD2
TGTGCCAGCTCACCACTTCACCCCGGACTAGCGGGGGAATACAATGAGCAGTTCTTC
CASSPLHPGLAGEYNEQFF
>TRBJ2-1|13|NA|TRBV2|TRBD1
TGTGCCAGCAGTGAAGCTTTTCGACAGGGCGAACTCTTC
CASSEAFRQGELF
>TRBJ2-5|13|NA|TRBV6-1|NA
TGTGCCAGCAGTGTCAACAGGGTGGAGACCCAGTACTTC
CASSVNRVETQYF
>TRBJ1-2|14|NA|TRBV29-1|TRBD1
TGCAGCGTTGAGGCGGACAGGGTAAACTATGGCTACACCTTC
CSVEADRVNYGYTF
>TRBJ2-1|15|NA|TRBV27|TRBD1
TGTGCCAGCAGCCACCGGGACAGCACCTACAATGAGCAGTTCTTC
CASSHRDSTYNEQFF
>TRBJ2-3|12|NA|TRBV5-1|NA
TGCGCCAGCAGCTTGGAGGGGGATACGCAGTATTTT
CASSLEGDTQYF
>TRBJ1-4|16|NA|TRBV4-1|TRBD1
TGCGCCAGCAGCCACTCCGACAGGGGGCTTACTGAAAAACTGTTTTTT
CASSHSDRGLTEKLFF
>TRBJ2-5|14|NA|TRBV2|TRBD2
TGTGCCAGCACCGGGACTAGTGCATTAGAGACCCAGTACTTC
CASTGTSALETQYF
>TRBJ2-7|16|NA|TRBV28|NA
TGTGCCAGCACCTCCCCGGGACATCTAAGAAACTACGAGCAGTACTTC
CASTSPGHLRNYEQYF
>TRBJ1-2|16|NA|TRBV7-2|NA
TGTGCCAGCAGCTCCGCAAGCTACAGGGCCTGGGGAGGCTACACCTTC
CASSSASYRAWGGYTF
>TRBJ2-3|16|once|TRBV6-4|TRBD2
TGTGCCAGCAGTCTCTTAGCGGGAGGGACGGCAGATACGCAGTATTTT
CASSLLAGGTADTQYF
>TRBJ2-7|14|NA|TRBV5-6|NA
TGTGCCAGCAGCTCCGGGACAAGCTCCTACGAGCAGTACTTC
CASSSGTSSYEQYF
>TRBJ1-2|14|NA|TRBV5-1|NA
TGCGCCAGCAGCTTAGGGGAGGGTGTGGATGGCTACACCTTC
CASSLGEGVDGYTF
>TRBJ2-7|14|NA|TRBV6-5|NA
TGTGCCAGCAGTTACTCCGGGGACTCCTACGAGCAGTACTTC
CASSYSGDSYEQYF
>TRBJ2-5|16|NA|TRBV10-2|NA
TGCGCCAGCAGTGCGCGGGCTAGCGAGTACCAAGAGACCCAGTACTTC
CASSARASEYQETQYF
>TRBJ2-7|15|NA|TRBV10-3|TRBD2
TGTGCCATCAGTGAGTTGAACGGGGAGGGCTACGAGCAGTACTTC
CAISELNGEGYEQYF
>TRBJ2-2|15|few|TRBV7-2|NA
TGTGCCAGCAGCGGGACAAAGACTGGCACCGGGGAGCTGTTTTTT
CASSGTKTGTGELFF
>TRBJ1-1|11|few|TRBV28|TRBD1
TGTGCCAGCACCCAGGGGGCTGAAGCTTTCTTT
CASTQGAEAFF
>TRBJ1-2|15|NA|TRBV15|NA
TGTGCCACCAGCAGAGATAACACAGCTAACTATGGCTACACCTTC
CATSRDNTANYGYTF
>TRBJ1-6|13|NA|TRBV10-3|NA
TGTGCCATCAGGGGGGACAATAATTCACCCCTCCACTTT
CAIRGDNNSPLHF
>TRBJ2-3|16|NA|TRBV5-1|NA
TGCGCCAGCAGCTCCTTACCTAATCTAAGCACAGATACGCAGTATTTT
CASSSLPNLSTDTQYF
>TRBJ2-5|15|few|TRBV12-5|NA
TGTGCTAGTGGTCCCGGGACATATCGCCAAGAGACCCAGTACTTC
CASGPGTYRQETQYF
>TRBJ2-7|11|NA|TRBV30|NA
TGTGCCTGGAGTCCCGGGTCCGCTCTGCACTTC
CAWSPGSALHF
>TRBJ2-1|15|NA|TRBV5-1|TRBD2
TGCGCCAGCAGCTTGGTGACTAGCGGGAGTAAGGAGCAGTTCTTC
CASSLVTSGSKEQFF
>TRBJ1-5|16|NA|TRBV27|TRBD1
TGTGCCAGCAGTCCCCTCTACAGGGGTAGCAATCAGCCCCAGCATTTT
CASSPLYRGSNQPQHF
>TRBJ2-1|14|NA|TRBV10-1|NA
TGCGCCAGCAGTCTCAGCGGAAACTACAATGAGCAGTTCTTC
CASSLSGNYNEQFF
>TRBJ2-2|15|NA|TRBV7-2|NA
TGTGCCAGCAGCTCCGACCGACTAGTCACCGGGGAGCTGTTTTTT
CASSSDRLVTGELFF
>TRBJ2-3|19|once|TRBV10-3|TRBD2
TGTGCCATCGCAAGTGCCGCCGGGACTAGCGGGAGCAGCACAGATACGCAGTATTTT
CAIASAAGTSGSSTDTQYF
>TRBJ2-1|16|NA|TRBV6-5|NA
TGTGCCAGCAGTTTTATAGCGACCCATTCCTACAATGAGCAGTTCTTC
CASSFIATHSYNEQFF
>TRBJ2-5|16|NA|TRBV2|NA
TGTGCCAGCAGTCCGGGAGTCGGCTCAGCCGGGGAGACCCAGTACTTC
CASSPGVGSAGETQYF
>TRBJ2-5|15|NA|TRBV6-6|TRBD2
TGTGCCAGCAGTTCCCTGACTAGCGGGCAAGAGACCCAGTACTTC
CASSSLTSGQETQYF